The count of the clone carrying this TCR beta chain is one. Its antigen is not known. Trimming took 3 bases from V and 3 from J; bases not matched to a gene: 2. The CDR3 sequence is 14 residues long. Per germline, CDR1 MRHNA and CDR2 SNTAGT. This specimen belongs to a study of cytomegalovirus exposure and HLA in healthy donors. Points from the study as a whole: The presence/absence work took it that sequencing depth was about the same across donors. Most CMV-associated TCR beta chains were later found to appear HLA-restricted.

PCR used 60 Vbeta primers and 13 Jbeta primers. This table comes from immunoSEQ multiplex PCR, and its TCRdb copy is limited to in-frame clones, with some not included. The sample has 200,000 to 250,000 clones, around 80% seen once. Healthy bone marrow donors made up the donors. This TCR was recovered from a boy between 2 and 10 years old in good health and CMV-seronegative. The chain recombines TRBV6-4 with TRBJ1-2; 9 nucleotides line up with TRBD1. What was sequenced was PBMCs. DNA of the CDR3: TGTGCCAGCAGTGAAGGACAGGGGCACTATGGCTACACCTTC. Translation: CASSEGQGHYGYTF.